Following are 21 T cell receptor beta chains from one sample sequenced in a study of blood T cell repertoires in COVID-19 (dated by TCRdb to about 2020). Library generation was performed with the immunoSEQ multiplex PCR assay. In TCRdb, the immuneACCESS table is reduced to in-frame sequences with V and J assigned. These tables do not hold every clone; where another copy was compared, an unresolved V gene accounts for under half, and the others remain unexplained. Here the sample has approximately 210,000 clones; 82% occur a single time. The ten largest clones capture 3.6% of the sample. Sequenced sample: peripheral blood. The receptors originated from a woman older than 75 with acute or convalescent COVID-19.

The V gene is TRBV5-1, the J gene TRBJ1-4; 9 bases map to TRBD1. This CDR3 contains 14 residues. With V trimmed by 5 bases and J by 8 bases, 7 bases remained unmatched. Germline lookup yields CDR1 SGHRS and CDR2 YFSETQ. The CDR3, as DNA: TGCGCCAGCAGATCGACAGGGGGAACGGAAAAACTGTTTTTT. It yields the protein CASRSTGGTEKLFF.

V gene TRBV6-2 or TRBV6-3 combines with J gene TRBJ1-6; D is uncertain. Looked up from germline, CDR1 is MNHEY and CDR2 is SVGEGT. The V end lost 0 bases, the J end lost 8 bases, and 14 bases lay between the germline ends. The CDR3 loop spans 16 amino acids. CDR3 bases: TGTGCCAGCAGTTACTCGAACCCGGGTTCCTATTCACCCCTCCACTTT. It codes for CASSYSNPGSYSPLHF.

V gene TRBV20-1 combines with J gene TRBJ2-3; 12 bases fit TRBD2. Per germline, CDR1 DFQATT and CDR2 SNEGSKA (reference sequence). The CDR3 consists of 15 residues. V gave up 3 bases and J gave up 12 bases; unmatched junction bases: 13. CDR3 sequence (DNA): TGCAGTGCTAGTGTGGCTAGCGGGGGGGCGGGCGTACAGTATTTT. Its protein is CSASVASGGAGVQYF.

This sequence joins TRBV5-4 and TRBJ2-7, with D perhaps matching TRBD2 (7 bases). Germline CDR1 reads SGHNT; CDR2 reads YYREEE (reference sequence). Trimming left V 5 bases short and J 1 base short, with 16 bases between. The CDR3 runs to 15 residues. This CDR3 is CASSAGALLSYEQYF. CDR3 DNA sequence: TGTGCCAGCAGTGCGGGGGCCCTATTATCCTACGAGCAGTACTTC.

The V and J genes are TRBV18 and TRBJ2-7; TRBD1 matches at 9 bases. The V and J ends lost 3 bases and 6 bases, in that order; junction bases with no gene match: 9. Germline lookup yields CDR1 KGHSH and CDR2 LQKENI. CDR3 length: 15 residues. CDR3 residues: CASSPVLQGASEQYF. The CDR3 DNA is TGTGCCAGCTCACCGGTCTTACAGGGGGCCAGCGAGCAGTACTTC.

J is TRBJ2-3 and V is TRBV28; D is possibly TRBD1 (6 bases). V lost 6 bases to trimming and J lost 1 base, with 11 bases between them. Germline loops: CDR1 MDHEN, CDR2 SYDVKM. CDR3 length: 14 residues. The CDR3 loop is CASSSPGGTDTQYF. The CDR3 DNA reads TGTGCCAGCAGCTCACCAGGGGGCACAGATACGCAGTATTTT.

The J gene is TRBJ2-7, the V gene TRBV18; TRBD1 matches 8 bases. V was clipped by 2 bases and J by 7 bases; unmatched bases: 16. Germline CDR1 KGHSH, CDR2 LQKENI. The CDR3 consists of 17 residues. The CDR3 nucleotides read TGTGCCAGCTCACCAGCAGGGGGCTTAGTCGGGGTCGGGGAGCAGTACTTC. It specifies CASSPAGGLVGVGEQYF.

This clone has a handful of counts. The V and J genes are TRBV7-2 and TRBJ2-5, with D maybe TRBD2 (6 bases). Per the germline V gene, CDR1 is SGHTA and CDR2 is FQGNSA. The ends were cut back, 2 bases at V and 5 bases at J, with 15 bases in the middle. The CDR3 consists of 15 residues. In DNA form, the CDR3 reads TGTGCCAGCAGCTTAAACGCGGGTGGAGGGGAGACCCAGTACTTC. Residues: CASSLNAGGGETQYF.

This clone was seen only once. The chain combines TRBV4-3 with TRBJ1-5, with D maybe TRBD1 (6 bases). CDR1 LGHNA and CDR2 YSLEER come from the germline V gene. V dropped 3 bases and J dropped 15 bases, with 18 bases sitting between them. This CDR3 has 13 residues. CDR3 loop: CASSQTGTSPPHF. The CDR3 nucleotides read TGCGCCAGCAGCCAGACCGGGACATCCCCTCCGCATTTT.

The gene calls are TRBV19 and TRBJ1-1; TRBD1 aligns across 10 bases. The length of the CDR3 is 14 residues. J was trimmed by 5 bases and V by 4 bases; bases with no gene match: 4. CDR1 and CDR2 from the germline V gene are LNHDA and SQIVND (reference sequence). The CDR3 sequence: CASSTTGGGTEAFF. CDR3 in DNA: TGTGCCAGTAGTACGACAGGGGGCGGAACTGAAGCTTTCTTT.

This chain links TRBV2 with TRBJ1-2; D not resolved. CDR3 length equals 14 residues. V lost 8 bases, J lost 0 bases, and 13 bases lay in between. Germline V gene lookup returns CDR1 SNHLY and CDR2 FYNNEI. The CDR3 sequence: CASLLGRTNYGYTF. The CDR3 coding sequence is TGTGCCAGCCTGCTGGGGAGGACTAACTATGGCTACACCTTC.

The chain combines TRBV24-1 with TRBJ1-5; 7 nucleotides align to TRBD1. The CDR3 totals 16 residues. J was trimmed by 3 bases and V by 3 bases; bases with no gene match: 7. Germline V lookup: CDR1 KGHDR, CDR2 SFDVKD. CDR3 protein: CATSDTTTGNNQPQHF. The CDR3 DNA sequence: TGTGCCACCAGTGATACGACGACAGGGAACAATCAGCCCCAGCATTTT.

The V call is TRBV6-5, the J call TRBJ1-5; D is possibly TRBD1 (6 bases). Germline V gives CDR1 MNHEY, CDR2 SVGAGI. Deletions cut 6 bases from V and 11 bases from J, with 20 bases between. This CDR3 comprises 14 residues. The CDR3 nucleotides read TGTGCCAGCAGACCTACAAGGTGGGCAGGGGCCCAGCATTTT. The encoded protein is CASRPTRWAGAQHF.

The chain links TRBV6-1 to TRBJ2-3; a weak D match, TRBD1 (5 bases). Germline V gene data show CDR1 as MNHNS and CDR2 as SASEGT. The CDR3 length is 15 residues. The V end lost 1 base, the J end lost 5 bases, and 13 bases lay between the germline ends. CDR3 sequence: CASSEVSQGGDTQYF. Written as DNA, the CDR3 is TGTGCCAGCAGTGAAGTCTCCCAGGGCGGAGATACGCAGTATTTT.

The chain is built from TRBV2 and TRBJ1-2; 8 positions match TRBD1. V shed 6 bases and J 8 bases; nucleotides not matched to a gene: 17. Germline CDR1 reads SNHLY; CDR2 reads FYNNEI. The CDR3 runs 16 residues. CDR3 sequence reads: CASSEDRAQRNGGYTF. In nucleotides, the CDR3 is TGTGCCAGCAGCGAGGACAGGGCGCAACGAAATGGGGGCTACACCTTC.

In DNA form, the CDR3 reads TGCGCCAGCAGCTTGTTTGGTCACTCGGAGACCCAGTACTTC. It encodes CASSLFGHSETQYF. J is TRBJ2-5 and V is TRBV5-1; no definite D call. Germline V lookup: CDR1 SGHRS, CDR2 YFSETQ. This CDR3 comprises 14 residues. The germline V and J ends were trimmed by 1 base and 5 bases, with 12 bases remaining between them. Full variable domain (remainder filled in from reference TRBV5-1 and TRBJ2-5): KAGVTQTPRYLIKTRGQQVTLSCSPISGHRSVSWYQQTPGQGLQFLFEYFSETQRNKGNFPGRFSGRQFSNSRSEMNVSTLELGDSALYLCASSLFGHSETQYFGPGTRLLVL.

This chain uses TRBV15 with TRBJ2-7; TRBD1 matches 9 bases. The CDR3 has 16 amino acids. Trimming at V came to 1 base and at J to 2 bases, leaving 6 bases not matched to a gene. Germline loops: CDR1 LNHNV, CDR2 YYDKDF (reference sequence). The CDR3 DNA reads as TGTGCCACCAGCAGAGCCCCCGGGACAGGGACCTACGAGCAGTACTTC. It specifies CATSRAPGTGTYEQYF.

The genes are TRBV7-2 and TRBJ1-6; D is unclear. The germline V and J ends were trimmed by 4 bases and 7 bases, with 14 bases remaining between them. Germline CDR1 SGHTA, CDR2 FQGNSA. This CDR3 is 15 amino acids long. CDR3 loop: CASSSDAAGNSPLHF. The CDR3 nucleotides are TGTGCCAGCAGCTCCGACGCCGCGGGGAATTCACCCCTCCACTTT.

The CDR3 sequence: CASSYGGTGGNYGYTF. The CDR3 nucleotides are TGTGCCAGCAGTTACGGAGGGACAGGGGGAAACTATGGCTACACCTTC. V and J are TRBV6-2 or TRBV6-3 and TRBJ1-2; TRBD1 matches 11 bases. The germline gives CDR1 MNHEY, CDR2 SVGEGT. V shed 2 bases, J shed 2 bases, and the junction held 4 bases outside the gene matches. CDR3 length: 16 amino acids.

This clone turned up a few times. The gene calls are TRBV5-8 and TRBJ1-2; 7 nucleotides line up with TRBD1. The CDR3 extends over 15 amino acids. The trim removed 3 bases at V and 4 bases at J, leaving 9 bases unmatched. CDR1 SGHTS and CDR2 YDEGEE come from the germline V gene. The CDR3, as DNA: TGTGCCAGCAGCTCCGACAGGGCCTCTAGCTATGGCTACACCTTC. Amino acids: CASSSDRASSYGYTF.

The chain recombines TRBV6-5 with TRBJ2-7, with a tentative D call TRBD1 (8 bases). This CDR3 contains 13 residues. The V end lost 6 bases, the J end lost 2 bases, and 11 bases lay between the germline ends. CDR1 is MNHEY, CDR2 SVGAGI, per germline. CDR3: CASRTGGAYEQYF. As DNA, the CDR3 is TGTGCCAGCAGAACAGGGGGGGCCTACGAGCAGTACTTC.